The sequence of this T cell receptor (beta chain) was determined in a study of cytomegalovirus exposure and HLA in healthy donors. General study points: Researchers counted roughly 150 TCR beta chains as cytomegalovirus-associated. High sensitivity and specificity were reportedly achieved when the classifier diagnosed cytomegalovirus status. The dataset shows that most TCR sequences were rare, while some public TCRs occurred in many donors. Indistinguishable V segments, including TRBV6-2 and TRBV6-3, were excluded.

To note about this clone: As yet, its antigen is unknown.

The PCR was carried out with 60 Vbeta primers and 13 Jbeta primers. Some clones are missing from TCRdb's copy, which holds only in-frame ones; the method was immunoSEQ multiplex PCR. The sample has around 140,000 clones; 75% to 90% are singletons. The CDR3 extends over 16 amino acids. Germline CDR1 and CDR2: SGHVS and FNYEAQ. Deletions cut 5 bases from V and 6 bases from J, with 19 bases between. Source material: PBMCs. The sequence derives from a man aged 35 to 55 in good health and CMV-seronegative. The chain combines TRBV7-6 with TRBJ1-4; maybe TRBD1 (5 bases). The CDR3 loop reads CASSPRGGDLDEKLFF. The CDR3 region has the DNA TGTGCCAGCAGCCCCCGGGGGGGGGACCTTGATGAAAAACTGTTTTTT.